A single sample gave rise to the 12 T cell receptor beta chains below, sequenced in a study of immune heterogeneity within non-small cell lung tumors. Samples each supplied 500 to 650 ng of bulk tumor genomic DNA as template. Biopsies that were spaced far apart were taken, several per primary tumor, during surgery. Enrolled patients presented with newly diagnosed, previously untreated non-small cell lung cancer and underwent curative surgery. The authors amplified TCR beta CDR3 by multiplex PCR with 32 V and 13 J primers. TCRdb re-called the multiplex PCR reads with MiXCR, one entry per CDR3 protein. The sample consists of 20,000 to 25,000 distinct CDR3 sequences, around 28% of them appearing once. The sample was lung tumor tissue. The receptors were sampled from a man aged 40-49 years with non-small cell lung cancer.

This clonotype has only a few counts. The V and J genes are TRBV20-1 and TRBJ2-3; 12 bases map to TRBD2. This CDR3 is 18 amino acids long. V dropped 6 bases and J dropped 4; count of bases not matched to a gene: 17. Germline V lookup: CDR1 DFQATT, CDR2 SNEGSKA (reference sequence). The CDR3 here is CSAEPRELAGGLADTQYF. The CDR3 DNA reads as TGCAGTGCCGAGCCAAGGGAGCTAGCGGGAGGGCTTGCAGATACGCAGTATTTT.

By proportion, this clonotype is medium-sized. The rearrangement joins TRBV20-1 to TRBJ2-1; D remains unclear. Germline-derived CDR1 and CDR2 are DFQATT and SNEGSKA (reference sequence). The CDR3 runs 11 residues. Deletions cut 7 bases from V and 3 bases from J, with 7 bases between. In nucleotides, the CDR3 is TGCAGTGGGAAGGGCTACAATGAGCAGTTCTTC. Translated, it gives CSGKGYNEQFF.

This clonotype qualifies as medium-sized. The J gene is TRBJ2-1, the V gene TRBV27, with 8 positions matching TRBD2. Germline V CDR1 and CDR2: MNHEY, SMNVEV (reference sequence). CDR3 size: 16 residues. Losses at the gene ends were 7 bases for V and 3 bases for J; bases not matched to a gene: 11. Here the CDR3 DNA reads TGTGCCAGCACCCCGGGTGGCGGGAGGTTCTACAATGAGCAGTTCTTC. Protein: CASTPGGGRFYNEQFF.

This clonotype was seen many times. The chain carries TRBV20-1 and TRBJ2-5; 10 bases map to TRBD2. The germline gives CDR1 DFQATT, CDR2 SNEGSKA (reference sequence). This CDR3 has 15 amino acids. The trim removed 6 bases at V and 1 base at J, leaving 8 bases unmatched. CDR3 protein: CSAGPLAGLQETQYF. For the CDR3, the DNA is TGCAGTGCAGGCCCACTAGCGGGGCTCCAAGAGACCCAGTACTTC.

Regarding this clonotype: A much larger clonotype is one base distant, so this may be a read error. V is TRBV10-1 and J is TRBJ2-2; 10 nucleotides match TRBD2. Germline V CDR1 and CDR2: WNHNN, SYGVQD (reference sequence). This CDR3 is built from 17 residues. CDR3 in amino acids: CATTGTSVRGSTRELFF. The CDR3 nucleotides are TGCGCCACGACCGGGACTAGCGTAAGGGGGAGCACCAGGGAGCTGTTTTTT.

J is TRBJ2-2 and V is TRBV4-3; the D call may be TRBD1 or TRBD2 (6 bases each). From germline, CDR1 is LGHNA and CDR2 YSLEER. The CDR3 totals 17 residues. V was shortened by 0 bases and J by 4 bases, with 15 bases between the two germline ends. The CDR3 region is CASSQDLGGLGTGELFF. CDR3 bases: TGCGCCAGCAGCCAAGATCTAGGGGGGCTAGGCACCGGGGAGCTGTTTTTT.

Note on this clonotype: Since a much larger clone is just one base distant, this may be a read error. The rearrangement joins TRBV5-1 to TRBJ2-7; no clear D. The germline CDR1 and CDR2 sequences are SGHRS and YFSETQ. The CDR3 spans 13 residues. The CDR3: CASSLATSYEKYF. The CDR3 nucleotides read TGCGCCAGCAGCTTGGCCACATCCTACGAGAAGTACTTC.

The chain is built from TRBV27 and TRBJ2-4; 8 bases align to TRBD2. The CDR3 sequence is 19 residues long. Germline V gene lookup returns CDR1 MNHEY and CDR2 SMNVEV (reference sequence). Unmatched junction bases numbered 20, after V lost 5 bases and J lost 5 bases. CDR3 DNA: TGTGCCAGCAGTACACGCGCTACCCAAAGCGGGAGTGGCGAAAACATTCAGTACTTC. Amino acid sequence: CASSTRATQSGSGENIQYF.

This clonotype was seen only a few times. The V gene is TRBV7-9, the J gene TRBJ2-1; D gene ambiguous. CDR3 length: 12 residues. V lost 3 bases to trimming and J lost 4 bases, with 4 bases between them. Looked up from germline, CDR1 is SEHNR and CDR2 is FQNEAQ (reference sequence). CDR3 protein: CASSFLYNEQFF. CDR3 DNA sequence: TGTGCCAGCAGCTTCCTTTACAATGAGCAGTTCTTC. Variable domain in full (rest from reference TRBV7-9 and TRBJ2-1): DTGVSQNPRHKITKRGQNVTFRCDPISEHNRLYWYRQTLGQGPEFLTYFQNEAQLEKSRLLSDRFSAERPKGSFSTLEIQRTEQGDSAMYLCASSFLYNEQFFGPGTRLTVL.

As concerns this clonotype: Given a much more abundant clone one base away, this may be a read error. The genes are TRBV7-2 and TRBJ2-1; 7 bases line up with TRBD1. Germline CDR1 and CDR2: SGHTA and FQGNSA. The CDR3 loop spans 17 amino acids. The CDR3: CASSLSGTESFYYEQFF. As DNA, the CDR3 is TGTGCCAGCAGCTTATCCGGGACAGAAAGCTTCTACTATGAGCAGTTCTTC.

This clonotype was recorded at least ten times. The chain is built from TRBV5-1 and TRBJ2-7; D remains unclear. Germline values: CDR1 SGHRS, CDR2 YFSETQ. The CDR3 spans 14 residues. Deletions cut 4 bases from V and 3 bases from J, with 14 bases between. The CDR3 loop reads CASSLDGDDYEQYF. Written as DNA, the CDR3 is TGCGCCAGCAGCCTGGACGGCGATGACTACGAGCAGTACTTC.

This clonotype was counted a few times. This sequence joins TRBV9 and TRBJ2-3; 10 nucleotides match TRBD1. The CDR3 covers 16 residues. The V and J ends lost 2 bases and 3 bases, in that order; junction bases with no gene match: 6. Germline V gene data show CDR1 as SGDLS and CDR2 as YYNGEE. Here the CDR3 DNA reads TGTGCCAGCAGCGTCGTGGACAGGGGGTTAACAGATACGCAGTATTTT. Translating it yields CASSVVDRGLTDTQYF.